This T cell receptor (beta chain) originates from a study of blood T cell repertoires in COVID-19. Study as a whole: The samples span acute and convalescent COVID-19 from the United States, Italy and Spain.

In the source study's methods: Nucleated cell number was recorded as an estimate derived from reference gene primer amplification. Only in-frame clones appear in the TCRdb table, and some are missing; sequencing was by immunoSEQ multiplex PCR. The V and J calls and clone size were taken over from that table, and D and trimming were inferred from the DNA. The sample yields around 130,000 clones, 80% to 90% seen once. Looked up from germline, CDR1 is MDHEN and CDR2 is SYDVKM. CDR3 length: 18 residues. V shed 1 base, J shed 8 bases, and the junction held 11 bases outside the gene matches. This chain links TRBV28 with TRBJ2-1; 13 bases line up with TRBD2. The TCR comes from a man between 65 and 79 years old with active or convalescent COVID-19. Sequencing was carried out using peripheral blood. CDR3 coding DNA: TGTGCCAGCAGTTTATTAGGGGGGAGGACTAGCGGGAGTTATGAGCAGTTCTTC. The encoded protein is CASSLLGGRTSGSYEQFF.